This T cell receptor (beta chain) was sequenced during a study of response to subunit inactivated influenza vaccine (dated by TCRdb to 2017 to 2018). Regarding the complete study: The study used deep quantitative T cell receptor repertoire profiling to track responses to a trivalent subunit inactivated influenza vaccine.

General findings and caveats noted by the study authors: It was suggested by the authors that each seasonal influenza vaccination may recruit only a limited number of new T cells.

Library preparation was by RT-PCR. These reads were obtained on an Illumina HiSeq 2500. The public reads were quality trimmed at Q25 with fastp and then assembled into clones with MiXCR by TCRdb, keeping productive beta chains. Rows matching on CDR3 protein sequence are summarized as one entry with the most common DNA and genes. A total of about 780,000 distinct CDR3 sequences appear in this sample, less than 20% of them only once. Roughly 11% of the sample is held by the ten biggest clonotypes. Concerning this clonotype: It lacks a known antigen. Nothing much larger sits one base from this clone, and base qualities are not available.

The CDR3 has 14 amino acids, counting the end cysteine and phenylalanine. Only the CDR3 DNA stays, 42 bases, in frame from base 1. After removal of 9 bases from V and 4 bases from J, the junction retains 12 bases not matched to a gene. CDR1 and CDR2, per the germline V gene, are MNHNS and SASEGT. The TCR was taken from a man over 45 who received an inactivated influenza vaccine. Donor details come from another sample of the same person, matched by shared clones. This material consisted of PBMCs from blood, taken 5 days after vaccination. This chain is built from TRBV6-1 and TRBJ2-7, with 7 central nucleotides matching TRBD2. The nucleotides read TGTGCCAGTGGCAGCGGGACCATCCGTTACGAGCAGTACTTC. It codes for CASGSGTIRYEQYF.